One T cell receptor (beta chain) is described in this entry. Its specificity is not known. The V gene end was trimmed by 5 bases and the J gene end by 5 bases; junction bases not matched to a gene: 5. The germline V gene has CDR1 SGHAT and CDR2 FQNNGV. This CDR3 has 14 residues. These data originate in a study of shared clonotypes between healthy human individuals. Study overall: CD8 memory received one plate per donor, CD8 naive two, CD4 memory three and CD4 naive three. Study-wide results and limits: Researchers found naive subsets generally carried larger estimated richness than memory subsets.

In the authors' methods: Owing to the provision of junction-only sequences devoid of quality scores by immunoSEQ, filtering differed. Only in-frame clones appear in the TCRdb table, and some are missing; sequencing was by immunoSEQ multiplex PCR. That table supplies the V and J calls and clone size; D and trimming were determined from the DNA. Here the sample spans a few million clones, around 94% being singletons. The sample consisted of naive CD4+ T cells sorted from blood. Indicated subset: CD45RA+ positively selected. The sequence was collected from a young man in good health. The chain links TRBV11-2 to TRBJ1-1, with 10 nucleotides matching TRBD1. CDR3 loop: CASSGQGGITEAFF. As DNA, the CDR3 is TGTGCCAGCAGCGGACAGGGGGGAATAACTGAAGCTTTCTTT.